Listed here are 20 T cell receptor beta chains from one sample, sequenced in a study of CD8 T cells in ankylosing spondylitis. Each CDR3 protein gets one entry after TCRdb re-called the 5' RACE reads with MiXCR. The data contain 340,000 or so distinct CDR3 sequences, 14% to 15% of them seen just once; the ten biggest clones take up approximately 1%. The sequenced material came from blood, either unsorted or a sorted T cell fraction (not recorded which). All receptors derive from a male donor with ankylosing spondylitis or in good health (not recorded which).

This clonotype was seen repeatedly, ten times or more. The chain employs TRBV7-8 and TRBJ2-1, with a weak D call TRBD2 (6 bases). Germline-derived CDR1 and CDR2 are SGHVS and FQNEAQ. Trimming stripped 1 base from V and 9 bases from J, with 7 bases between. This CDR3 comprises 12 residues. CDR3 loop: CASSLVGGEQFF. CDR3 coding DNA: TGTGCCAGCAGCTTAGTCGGGGGTGAGCAGTTCTTC.

The V gene is TRBV3-1, the J gene TRBJ2-7, with D tentatively TRBD1 or TRBD2 (6 bases each). This CDR3 region has 15 residues. V was trimmed by 10 bases and J by 2 bases, leaving 21 bases between them. Germline values: CDR1 LGHDT, CDR2 YNNKEL (reference sequence). Here the CDR3 reads CATAASRGPPYEQYF. CDR3 DNA sequence: TGTGCCACCGCGGCCTCTCGGGGGCCACCCTACGAGCAGTACTTC.

At least ten counts were recorded for this clonotype. The rearrangement joins TRBV10-3 to TRBJ2-5; TRBD1 matches at 8 bases. CDR1 and CDR2 (germline): ENHRY, SYGVKD. This CDR3 region has 14 residues. V lost 5 bases and J lost 5; bases outside the gene matches: 7. For the CDR3, the DNA is TGTGCCATCAGTCTGACAGGGGTGGGCGAGACCCAGTACTTC. Encoded protein: CAISLTGVGETQYF.

J is TRBJ2-5 and V is TRBV24-1; 9 nucleotides align to TRBD1. CDR1 is KGHDR, CDR2 SFDVKD, per germline. The CDR3 consists of 15 residues. The ends lost 3 bases at V and 5 bases at J; junction bases unmatched: 6. For the CDR3, the DNA is TGTGCCACCAGTGATCCTACAGGGGGCACTGAGACCCAGTACTTC. It codes for CATSDPTGGTETQYF.

The CDR3: CASSSRPQEYNEQFF. In DNA, the CDR3 is TGTGCCAGCAGTTCTAGACCCCAGGAGTACAATGAGCAGTTCTTC. The rearrangement links TRBV6-5 to TRBJ2-1; D remains ambiguous. The CDR3 totals 15 residues. V lost 4 bases and J lost 4, with 14 bases in between. CDR1 and CDR2 (germline): MNHEY, SVGAGI.

This clonotype was detected a few times. The chain joins TRBV2 to TRBJ1-5; weak D call: TRBD1 (5 bases). Between the trimmed V and J ends, which lost 6 bases and 4 bases, there was a span of 13 bases. Germline V gene sequence: CDR1 SNHLY, CDR2 FYNNEI. The CDR3 extends over 14 amino acids. The chain's CDR3 is CASRSRVSNQPQHF. The DNA for the CDR3 is TGTGCCAGCAGGTCCAGGGTCTCTAATCAGCCCCAGCATTTT. The full variable domain, in which reference TRBV2 and TRBJ1-5 provide the parts outside the CDR3, is EPEVTQTPSHQVTQMGQEVILRCVPISNHLYFYWYRQILGQKVEFLVSFYNNEISEKSEIFDDQFSVERPDGSNFTLKIRSTKLEDSAMYFCASRSRVSNQPQHFGDGTRLSIL.

The rearrangement links TRBV7-2 to TRBJ1-4, with no clear D. The CDR3 has 15 amino acids. CDR1 and CDR2 from the germline V gene are SGHTA and FQGNSA. Trimming pared 2 bases from V and 7 bases from J, leaving 14 bases between. CDR3 nucleotides: TGTGCCAGCAGCTTAAGCCGACGAGGAGGTGAAAAACTGTTTTTT. It specifies CASSLSRRGGEKLFF. Variable domain in full (rest from reference TRBV7-2 and TRBJ1-4): GAGVSQSPSNKVTEKGKDVELRCDPISGHTALYWYRQSLGQGLEFLIYFQGNSAPDKSGLPSDRFSAERTGGSVSTLTIQRTQQEDSAVYLCASSLSRRGGEKLFFGSGTQLSVL.

This clonotype was recorded a few times. V and J are TRBV18 and TRBJ2-3; D is unclear. The CDR3 covers 14 residues. The germline V gene has CDR1 KGHSH and CDR2 LQKENI. Trimming pared 5 bases from V and 3 bases from J, leaving 12 bases between. CDR3 sequence reads: CASSSTGETDTQYF. For the CDR3, the DNA is TGTGCCAGCTCATCGACTGGAGAGACAGATACGCAGTATTTT.

The rearrangement uses TRBV5-1 and TRBJ2-3; 9 bases line up with TRBD1. Looked up from germline, CDR1 is SGHRS and CDR2 is YFSETQ. With 7 bases clipped from V and 2 bases from J, the junction kept 2 bases outside the gene matches. This CDR3 is built from 13 residues. CDR3 sequence reads: CASQQGATDTQYF. In DNA, the CDR3 is TGCGCCAGCCAACAGGGGGCCACAGATACGCAGTATTTT.

This clonotype was detected many times. The chain is built from TRBV5-1 and TRBJ1-1; D is perhaps TRBD1 (5 bases). The ends were cut back, 3 bases at V and 5 bases at J, with 11 bases in the middle. Per germline, CDR1 SGHRS and CDR2 YFSETQ. The CDR3 contains 13 residues. The CDR3 reads CASSSRGYTEAFF. The CDR3 coding sequence is TGCGCCAGCAGCTCGAGGGGATATACTGAAGCTTTCTTT.

This clonotype was observed a handful of times. The chain combines TRBV11-2 with TRBJ1-1; TRBD1 might be the D (6 bases). The V end was cut by 3 bases, the J end by 0 bases, with 23 bases between. The germline gives CDR1 SGHAT, CDR2 FQNNGV. This CDR3 has 19 residues. CDR3 sequence: CASSFGPGHTSGVNTEAFF. In DNA, the CDR3 is TGTGCCAGCAGCTTCGGACCGGGACACACCTCCGGGGTGAACACTGAAGCTTTCTTT.

The chain links TRBV10-3 to TRBJ2-5; the D is unclear. The ends were cut back, 1 base at V and 1 base at J, with 1 base in the middle. CDR1 and CDR2 from the germline V gene are ENHRY and SYGVKD. There are 12 residues in the CDR3. This chain's CDR3 is CAISEFQETQYF. CDR3 nucleotides: TGTGCCATCAGTGAGTTCCAAGAGACCCAGTACTTC.

This clonotype was seen a handful of times. This rearrangement joins TRBV3-1 to TRBJ2-6, with D unclear. V gave up 11 bases and J gave up 0 bases, with 11 bases separating them. This CDR3 region has 14 residues. Germline CDR1 is LGHDT and CDR2 is YNNKEL (reference sequence). The CDR3 DNA reads TGTGCCTGCGGCGCCCCCTCTGGGGCCAACGTCCTGACTTTC. Translation: CACGAPSGANVLTF.

The chain carries TRBV11-1 and TRBJ1-2, with 7 bases lining up with TRBD1. The V and J ends lost 5 bases and 0 bases, in that order; junction bases with no gene match: 15. Germline V gene lookup returns CDR1 SGHAT and CDR2 FQDESV (reference sequence). The CDR3 totals 18 residues. The CDR3 sequence: CASSPAETGWRANYGYTF. Written as DNA, the CDR3 is TGTGCCAGCAGCCCCGCCGAGACAGGGTGGCGAGCTAACTATGGCTACACCTTC. Based on the CDR3 plus reference TRBV11-1 and TRBJ1-2, the full variable domain is EAEVAQSPRYKITEKSQAVAFWCDPISGHATLYWYRQILGQGPELLVQFQDESVVDDSQLPKDRFSAERLKGVDSTLKIQPAELGDSAMYLCASSPAETGWRANYGYTFGSGTRLTVV.

The sample holds many counts of this clonotype. As DNA, the CDR3 is TGCGCCAGCAGCGTGTCGGGACTAGGTTGGACGGACAGCAATGAGCAGTTCTTC. Translation gives CASSVSGLGWTDSNEQFF. J is TRBJ2-1 and V is TRBV5-1; 8 bases align to TRBD2. The J segment lost 6 bases and the V segment lost 4 bases, leaving 18 bases of the junction unmatched. CDR1 and CDR2 (germline): SGHRS, YFSETQ. The CDR3 is 18 amino acids.

This clonotype was counted a few times. The chain carries TRBV12-3 or TRBV12-4 and TRBJ2-7, with TRBD1 identical over 10 bases. The J segment lost 7 bases and the V segment lost 7 bases, leaving 7 bases of the junction unmatched. The CDR3 spans 13 residues. This CDR3 is CASNRQGAGEQYF. CDR3 nucleotides: TGTGCCAGCAACCGACAGGGGGCTGGGGAGCAGTACTTC.

In its sample, this clonotype ranks as medium-sized. V and J are TRBV20-1 and TRBJ2-4; 7 bases align to TRBD2. Germline lookup yields CDR1 DFQATT and CDR2 SNEGSKA (reference sequence). The ends lost 0 bases at V and 3 bases at J; junction bases unmatched: 2. There are 14 residues in the CDR3. CDR3 residues: CSARDTGGKNIQYF. Written as DNA, the CDR3 is TGCAGTGCTAGAGATACGGGAGGCAAAAACATTCAGTACTTC.

V and J are TRBV5-1 and TRBJ2-7; perhaps TRBD2 as D (5 bases). V was cut by 0 bases and J by 6 bases, with 7 bases left in between. Germline V CDR1 and CDR2: SGHRS, YFSETQ. CDR3 size: 12 residues. CDR3 DNA sequence: TGCGCCAGCAGCTTGGGAGAGGGCGAGCAGTACTTC. Its translation: CASSLGEGEQYF.

In nucleotides, the CDR3 is TGCGCCAGCAGCTTACCGCTCCGGGACAGGGGAGACACCATATATTTT. This codes for CASSLPLRDRGDTIYF. This chain uses TRBV5-1 with TRBJ1-3; 10 bases line up with TRBD1. V lost 2 bases to trimming and J lost 8 bases; unmatched junction nucleotides: 10. This CDR3 is 16 amino acids long. From germline, CDR1 is SGHRS and CDR2 YFSETQ.

This chain uses TRBV19 with TRBJ2-7; D not certain. The CDR3 totals 15 residues. V was pared by 2 bases and J by 0 bases, with 11 bases between. Germline assignment: CDR1 LNHDA and CDR2 SQIVND (reference sequence). The CDR3 spells CASSIQRASSYEQYF. CDR3 DNA: TGTGCCAGTAGTATACAGAGAGCTAGCTCCTACGAGCAGTACTTC.